The rows below give T cell receptor beta chains drawn from one sample of a study of T cell responses to AZD1222 COVID-19 vaccine. The repertoire was sequenced with immunoSEQ multiplex PCR; TCRdb's copy has only in-frame clones and lacks some. There are 80,000 to 100,000 clones in the sample; 88% occur only once, and about 5.8% lies in the top ten. The sequences come from peripheral blood, collected on day 0 of AZD1222 vaccination. The receptors originated from an adult in good health. The CDR3 runs from the conserved cysteine through the conserved F or W. Each record gives: D gene, J gene, clone size, V gene, CDR3 protein, CDR3 DNA. A D gene is named only where the DNA matches it firmly. Where a row states a size, it is once, few, many or the class of an expanded clone; other rows omit it.

D: TRBD1
J: TRBJ1-1
size: once
V: TRBV10-2
CDR3: CASSSQGGTEAFF
DNA: TGCGCCAGCAGTTCTCAGGGGGGAACTGAAGCTTTCTTT

D: TRBD1
J: TRBJ1-6
size: -
V: TRBV19
CDR3: CASRLGQEYNSPLHF
DNA: TGTGCCAGTAGACTGGGACAGGAGTATAATTCACCCCTCCACTTT

D: TRBD1
J: TRBJ1-1
size: -
V: TRBV7-8
CDR3: CASSFNRGGSVGSEAFF
DNA: TGTGCCAGCAGCTTCAACAGGGGGGGATCGGTCGGCTCTGAAGCTTTCTTT

D: TRBD2
J: TRBJ2-1
size: few
V: TRBV28
CDR3: CASSGTSGRALNEQFF
DNA: TGTGCCAGCAGTGGGACTAGCGGGAGGGCCTTAAATGAGCAGTTCTTC

D: -
J: TRBJ2-1
size: -
V: TRBV19
CDR3: CASKGSSYNEQFF
DNA: TGTGCCAGTAAGGGAAGCTCCTACAATGAGCAGTTCTTC

D: -
J: TRBJ2-2
size: once
V: TRBV11-2
CDR3: CASSFKVTGELFF
DNA: TGTGCCAGCAGCTTTAAGGTCACCGGGGAGCTGTTTTTT

D: -
J: TRBJ1-1
size: -
V: TRBV5-1
CDR3: CASSLGGTRNAEAFF
DNA: TGCGCCAGCAGCTTGGGGGGGACACGAAACGCTGAAGCTTTCTTT

D: TRBD1
J: TRBJ2-7
size: -
V: TRBV13
CDR3: CASSLETGRYEQYF
DNA: TGTGCCAGCAGCTTGGAGACAGGGAGATACGAGCAGTACTTC

D: -
J: TRBJ2-7
size: -
V: TRBV6-5
CDR3: CASSSLDSYEQYF
DNA: TGTGCCAGCAGTTCCCTAGACAGTTACGAGCAGTACTTC

D: -
J: TRBJ2-1
size: -
V: TRBV27
CDR3: CASSPPGPRYNEQFF
DNA: TGTGCCAGCAGTCCACCGGGACCCAGATACAATGAGCAGTTCTTC

D: -
J: TRBJ1-1
size: -
V: TRBV29-1
CDR3: CSVEEKGMNTEAFF
DNA: TGCAGCGTTGAAGAGAAAGGCATGAACACTGAAGCTTTCTTT

D: -
J: TRBJ2-7
size: -
V: TRBV4-2
CDR3: CASSQVSNEQYF
DNA: TGTGCCAGCAGCCAAGTTAGTAACGAGCAGTACTTC

D: -
J: TRBJ2-1
size: -
V: TRBV4-1
CDR3: CASSQRIPTRDPWAGSYNEQFF
DNA: TGCGCCAGCAGCCAACGGATACCCACCCGGGACCCCTGGGCGGGCAGCTACAATGAGCAGTTCTTC

D: -
J: TRBJ1-2
size: -
V: TRBV15
CDR3: CATSDNYGYTF
DNA: TGTGCCACCAGCGACAACTATGGCTACACCTTC

D: TRBD2
J: TRBJ2-7
size: -
V: TRBV10-3
CDR3: CAISSSGRSSYEQYF
DNA: TGTGCCATCAGTTCTAGCGGGCGAAGCTCCTACGAGCAGTACTTC

D: TRBD2
J: TRBJ2-3
size: -
V: TRBV7-2
CDR3: CASSLQGAGGPGDTQYF
DNA: TGTGCCAGCAGCCTACAAGGCGCGGGAGGGCCGGGAGATACGCAGTATTTT

D: TRBD2
J: TRBJ2-1
size: -
V: TRBV5-1
CDR3: CASSLRASGTSYNEQFF
DNA: TGCGCCAGCAGCTTGAGAGCTAGCGGGACTTCCTACAATGAGCAGTTCTTC

D: -
J: TRBJ2-7
size: -
V: TRBV5-1
CDR3: CASSRHDGRNEQYF
DNA: TGCGCCAGCAGCCGGCACGACGGGAGAAACGAGCAGTACTTC

D: -
J: TRBJ2-1
size: -
V: TRBV5-1
CDR3: CASRTLGGTYNEQFF
DNA: TGCGCCAGCAGAACGCTAGGAGGGACCTACAATGAGCAGTTCTTC

D: -
J: TRBJ2-1
size: -
V: TRBV2
CDR3: CASNWGRGGGEQFF
DNA: TGTGCCAGCAACTGGGGGAGAGGAGGGGGTGAGCAGTTCTTC

D: -
J: TRBJ1-5
size: -
V: TRBV19
CDR3: CASSIGRGLNQPQHF
DNA: TGTGCCAGTAGTATTGGCCGGGGTTTAAATCAGCCCCAGCATTTT

D: -
J: TRBJ2-7
size: -
V: TRBV24-1
CDR3: CATSDAGAGYEQYF
DNA: TGTGCCACCAGTGATGCAGGGGCTGGCTACGAGCAGTACTTC

D: TRBD2
J: TRBJ2-1
size: -
V: TRBV6-5
CDR3: CASRRRTSGGGEQFF
DNA: TGTGCCAGCAGACGGAGGACTAGCGGGGGAGGTGAGCAGTTCTTC

D: TRBD1
J: TRBJ1-5
size: few
V: TRBV5-1
CDR3: CASSLASGGEPQHF
DNA: TGCGCCAGCAGCTTGGCTTCAGGGGGCGAGCCCCAGCATTTT

D: -
J: TRBJ2-4
size: -
V: TRBV7-9
CDR3: CASSLEGNAKNIQYF
DNA: TGTGCCAGCAGCCTTGAGGGGAATGCCAAAAACATTCAGTACTTC

D: -
J: TRBJ2-6
size: -
V: TRBV5-1
CDR3: CASSLAVTDPSGANVLTF
DNA: TGCGCCAGCAGCTTGGCAGTAACAGATCCCTCTGGGGCCAACGTCCTGACTTTC

D: TRBD2
J: TRBJ2-1
size: -
V: TRBV15
CDR3: CATSMGTSGTNEQFF
DNA: TGTGCCACCAGCATGGGGACTAGCGGGACTAATGAGCAGTTCTTC

D: TRBD1
J: TRBJ1-4
size: -
V: TRBV7-9
CDR3: CASSLGGQGWEKLFF
DNA: TGTGCCAGCAGCTTAGGGGGACAGGGTTGGGAAAAACTGTTTTTT

D: TRBD2
J: TRBJ2-7
size: -
V: TRBV9
CDR3: CASSVGPSAGAYEQYF
DNA: TGTGCCAGCAGCGTGGGACCTTCAGCGGGAGCGTACGAGCAGTACTTC

D: TRBD2
J: TRBJ2-1
size: -
V: TRBV5-1
CDR3: CASSSTSGSSYNEQFF
DNA: TGCGCCAGCAGCTCCACTAGCGGGAGCTCCTACAATGAGCAGTTCTTC

D: TRBD2
J: TRBJ2-7
size: -
V: TRBV5-4
CDR3: CASSTTSGRFHEQYF
DNA: TGTGCCAGCAGCACCACTAGCGGGAGATTCCACGAGCAGTACTTC

D: TRBD2
J: TRBJ2-5
size: -
V: TRBV5-1
CDR3: CASSLGSTSGQETQYF
DNA: TGCGCCAGCAGCTTGGGTAGTACTAGCGGGCAAGAGACCCAGTACTTC

D: TRBD2
J: TRBJ2-1
size: -
V: TRBV7-3
CDR3: CASSLFPGTSGPSSYNEQFF
DNA: TGTGCCAGCAGCTTGTTTCCCGGGACTAGCGGGCCAAGCTCCTACAATGAGCAGTTCTTC

D: TRBD2
J: TRBJ2-7
size: -
V: TRBV10-3
CDR3: CAISETLAGEFGVRYEQYF
DNA: TGTGCCATCAGTGAGACTCTAGCGGGAGAGTTTGGTGTGAGGTACGAGCAGTACTTC

D: -
J: TRBJ2-7
size: -
V: TRBV6-5
CDR3: CASSYSTWDSYEQYF
DNA: TGTGCCAGCAGTTACTCAACATGGGACTCCTACGAGCAGTACTTC

D: TRBD1
J: TRBJ2-7
size: -
V: TRBV5-1
CDR3: CASSRGQGATYEQYF
DNA: TGCGCCAGCAGCCGGGGACAGGGGGCAACCTACGAGCAGTACTTC

D: TRBD1
J: TRBJ1-2
size: once
V: TRBV9
CDR3: CASSVGQGGYTF
DNA: TGTGCCAGCAGCGTAGGACAGGGAGGCTACACCTTC

D: -
J: TRBJ1-1
size: -
V: TRBV7-8
CDR3: CASSLAGDTEAFF
DNA: TGTGCCAGCAGCTTAGCGGGGGATACTGAAGCTTTCTTT

D: -
J: TRBJ1-5
size: -
V: TRBV6-1
CDR3: CASSELQGKHF
DNA: TGTGCCAGCAGTGAACTGCAGGGGAAGCATTTT

D: -
J: TRBJ2-3
size: -
V: TRBV27
CDR3: CASSSEAGIDTQYF
DNA: TGTGCCAGCAGTTCCGAGGCGGGCATAGATACGCAGTATTTT

D: -
J: TRBJ2-2
size: -
V: TRBV30
CDR3: CAWGRVRELFF
DNA: TGTGCCTGGGGCAGGGTTCGGGAGCTGTTTTTT

D: TRBD1
J: TRBJ1-4
size: few
V: TRBV15
CDR3: CATSRGQGTEKLFF
DNA: TGTGCCACCAGCAGGGGACAGGGAACCGAAAAACTGTTTTTT

D: -
J: TRBJ1-3
size: once
V: TRBV25-1
CDR3: CASSTGQSGNTIYF
DNA: TGTGCCAGCAGTACAGGACAAAGTGGAAACACCATATATTTT

D: -
J: TRBJ1-2
size: -
V: TRBV6-1
CDR3: CASSEAPGENYGYTF
DNA: TGTGCCAGCAGTGAAGCGCCTGGGGAGAACTATGGCTACACCTTC

D: TRBD1
J: TRBJ1-1
size: -
V: TRBV7-2
CDR3: CASSAHQGAANTEAFF
DNA: TGTGCCAGCAGCGCCCATCAGGGGGCGGCGAACACTGAAGCTTTCTTT

D: TRBD2
J: TRBJ2-7
size: once
V: TRBV6-2/TRBV6-3
CDR3: CASSYRTSSFEQYF
DNA: TGTGCCAGCAGTTACCGGACTAGCAGTTTCGAGCAGTACTTC

D: -
J: TRBJ1-5
size: -
V: TRBV2
CDR3: CASSDTGSGNQPQHF
DNA: TGTGCCAGCAGTGATACAGGGTCCGGCAATCAGCCCCAGCATTTT

D: -
J: TRBJ2-3
size: -
V: TRBV29-1
CDR3: CSVEDPGRVRDTQYF
DNA: TGCAGCGTTGAGGACCCCGGGAGAGTTAGAGATACGCAGTATTTT